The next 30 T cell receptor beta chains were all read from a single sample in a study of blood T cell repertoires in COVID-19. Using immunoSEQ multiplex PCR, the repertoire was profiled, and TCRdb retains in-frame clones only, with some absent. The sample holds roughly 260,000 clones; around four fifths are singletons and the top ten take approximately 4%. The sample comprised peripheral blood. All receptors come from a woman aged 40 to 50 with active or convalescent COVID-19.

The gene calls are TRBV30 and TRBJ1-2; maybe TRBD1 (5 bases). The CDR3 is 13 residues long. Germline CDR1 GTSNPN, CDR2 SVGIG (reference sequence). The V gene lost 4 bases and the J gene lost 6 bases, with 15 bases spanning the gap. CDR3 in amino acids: CAWNRQGTHGYTF. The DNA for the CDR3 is TGTGCCTGGAATCGCCAGGGTACGCATGGCTACACCTTC.

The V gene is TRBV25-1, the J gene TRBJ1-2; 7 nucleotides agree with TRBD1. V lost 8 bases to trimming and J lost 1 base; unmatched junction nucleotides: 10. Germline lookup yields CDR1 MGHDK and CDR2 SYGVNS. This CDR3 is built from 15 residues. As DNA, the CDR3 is TGTGCCAGCGGGCGGACAGGCGACTTTAACTATGGCTACACCTTC. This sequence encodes CASGRTGDFNYGYTF.

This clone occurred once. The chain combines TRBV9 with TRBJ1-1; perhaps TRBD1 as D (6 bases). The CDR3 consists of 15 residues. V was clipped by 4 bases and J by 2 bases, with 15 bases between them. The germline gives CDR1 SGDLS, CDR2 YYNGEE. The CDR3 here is CASSPSGHPNTEAFF. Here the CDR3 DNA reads TGTGCCAGCAGCCCTTCGGGACATCCTAACACTGAAGCTTTCTTT. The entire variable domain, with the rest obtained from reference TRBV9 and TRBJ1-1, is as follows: DSGVTQTPKHLITATGQRVTLRCSPRSGDLSVYWYQQSLDQGLQFLIQYYNGEERAKGNILERFSAQQFPDLHSELNLSSLELGDSALYFCASSPSGHPNTEAFFGQGTRLTVV.

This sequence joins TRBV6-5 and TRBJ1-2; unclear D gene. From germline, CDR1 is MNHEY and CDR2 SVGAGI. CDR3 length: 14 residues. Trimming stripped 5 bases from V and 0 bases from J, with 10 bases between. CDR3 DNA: TGTGCCAGCAGTCCTACGGTTGCTAACTATGGCTACACCTTC. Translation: CASSPTVANYGYTF.

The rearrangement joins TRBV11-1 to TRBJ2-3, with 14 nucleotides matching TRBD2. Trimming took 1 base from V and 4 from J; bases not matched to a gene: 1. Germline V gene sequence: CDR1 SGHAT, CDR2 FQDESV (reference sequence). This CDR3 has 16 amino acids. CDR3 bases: TGTGCCAGCAGCTTAGGACTAGCGGGGGGGGCAGATACGCAGTATTTT. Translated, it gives CASSLGLAGGADTQYF. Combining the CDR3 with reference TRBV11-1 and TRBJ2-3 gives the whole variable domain EAEVAQSPRYKITEKSQAVAFWCDPISGHATLYWYRQILGQGPELLVQFQDESVVDDSQLPKDRFSAERLKGVDSTLKIQPAELGDSAMYLCASSLGLAGGADTQYFGPGTRLTVL.

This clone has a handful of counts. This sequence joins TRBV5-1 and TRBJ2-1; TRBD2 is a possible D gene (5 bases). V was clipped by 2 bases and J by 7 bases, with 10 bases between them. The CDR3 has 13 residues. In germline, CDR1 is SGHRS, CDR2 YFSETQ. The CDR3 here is CASSFSWENEQFF. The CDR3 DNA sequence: TGCGCCAGCAGCTTCTCATGGGAGAATGAGCAGTTCTTC.

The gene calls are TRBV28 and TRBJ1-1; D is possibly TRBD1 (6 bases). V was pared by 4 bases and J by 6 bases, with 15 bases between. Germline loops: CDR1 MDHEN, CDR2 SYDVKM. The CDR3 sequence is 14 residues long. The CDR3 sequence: CASSSLIRGPEAFF. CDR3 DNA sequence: TGTGCCAGCAGTTCACTTATCAGGGGCCCTGAAGCTTTCTTT.

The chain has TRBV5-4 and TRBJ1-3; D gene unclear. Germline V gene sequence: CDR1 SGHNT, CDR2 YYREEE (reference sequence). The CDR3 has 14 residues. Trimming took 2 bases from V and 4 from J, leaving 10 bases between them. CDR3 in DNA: TGTGCCAGCAGCTTCGGGTCAACAGGAAACACCATATATTTT. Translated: CASSFGSTGNTIYF.

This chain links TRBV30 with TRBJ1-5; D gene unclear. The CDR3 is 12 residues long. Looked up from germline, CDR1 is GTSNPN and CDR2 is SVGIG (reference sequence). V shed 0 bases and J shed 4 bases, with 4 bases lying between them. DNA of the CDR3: TGTGCCTGGAGTGTGCTAAATCAGCCCCAGCATTTT. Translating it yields CAWSVLNQPQHF. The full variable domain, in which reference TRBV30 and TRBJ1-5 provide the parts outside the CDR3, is SQTIHQWPATLVQPVGSPLSLECTVEGTSNPNLYWYRQAAGRGLQLLFYSVGIGQISSEVPQNLSASRPQDRQFILSSKKLLLSDSGFYLCAWSVLNQPQHFGDGTRLSIL.

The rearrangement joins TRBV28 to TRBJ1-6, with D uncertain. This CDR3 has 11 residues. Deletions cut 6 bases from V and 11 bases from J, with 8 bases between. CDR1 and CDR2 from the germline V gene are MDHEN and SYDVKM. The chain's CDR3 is CASRRQPPLHF. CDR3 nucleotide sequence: TGTGCCAGCAGACGACAACCACCCCTCCACTTT.

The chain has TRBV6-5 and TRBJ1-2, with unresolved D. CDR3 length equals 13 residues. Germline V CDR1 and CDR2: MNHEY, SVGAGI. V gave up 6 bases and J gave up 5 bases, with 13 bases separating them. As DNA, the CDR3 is TGTGCCAGCAGCGAGGGAGATAAGTATGGCTACACCTTC. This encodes CASSEGDKYGYTF.

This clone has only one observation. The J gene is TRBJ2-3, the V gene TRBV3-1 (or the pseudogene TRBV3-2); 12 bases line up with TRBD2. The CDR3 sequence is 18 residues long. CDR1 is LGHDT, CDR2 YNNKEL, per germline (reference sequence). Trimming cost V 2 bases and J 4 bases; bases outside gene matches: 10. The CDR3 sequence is CASSQSLAGGPVADTQYF. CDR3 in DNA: TGTGCCAGCAGCCAAAGTCTAGCGGGGGGGCCAGTTGCAGATACGCAGTATTTT.

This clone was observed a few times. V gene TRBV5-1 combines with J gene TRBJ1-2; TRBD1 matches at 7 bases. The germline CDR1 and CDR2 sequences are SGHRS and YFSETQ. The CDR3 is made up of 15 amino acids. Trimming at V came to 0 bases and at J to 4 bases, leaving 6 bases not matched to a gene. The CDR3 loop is CASSLEGQQLYGYTF. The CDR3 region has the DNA TGCGCCAGCAGCTTGGAGGGACAGCAGCTCTATGGCTACACCTTC.

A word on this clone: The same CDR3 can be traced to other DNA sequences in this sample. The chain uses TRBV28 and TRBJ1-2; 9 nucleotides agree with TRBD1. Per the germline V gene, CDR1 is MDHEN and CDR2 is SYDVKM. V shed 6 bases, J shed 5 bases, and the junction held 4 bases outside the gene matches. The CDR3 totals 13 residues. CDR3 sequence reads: CASRPTGGYGYTF. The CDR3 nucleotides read TGTGCCAGCAGACCGACAGGGGGTTATGGCTACACCTTC.

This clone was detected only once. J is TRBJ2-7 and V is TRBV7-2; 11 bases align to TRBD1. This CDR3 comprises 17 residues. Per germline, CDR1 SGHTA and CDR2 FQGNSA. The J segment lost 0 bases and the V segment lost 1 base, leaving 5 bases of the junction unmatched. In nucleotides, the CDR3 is TGTGCCAGCAGCTTAGTAGGGACAGGGGGTAGCTCCTACGAGCAGTACTTC. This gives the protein CASSLVGTGGSSYEQYF.

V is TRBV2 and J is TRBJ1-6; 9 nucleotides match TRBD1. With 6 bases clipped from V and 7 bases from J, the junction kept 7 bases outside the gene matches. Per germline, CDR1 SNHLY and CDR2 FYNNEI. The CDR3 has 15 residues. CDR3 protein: CASRGTGSWNSPLHF. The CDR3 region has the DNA TGTGCCAGCAGAGGGACAGGGTCATGGAATTCACCCCTCCACTTT. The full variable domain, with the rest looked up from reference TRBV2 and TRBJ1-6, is EPEVTQTPSHQVTQMGQEVILRCVPISNHLYFYWYRQILGQKVEFLVSFYNNEISEKSEIFDDQFSVERPDGSNFTLKIRSTKLEDSAMYFCASRGTGSWNSPLHFGNGTRLTVT.

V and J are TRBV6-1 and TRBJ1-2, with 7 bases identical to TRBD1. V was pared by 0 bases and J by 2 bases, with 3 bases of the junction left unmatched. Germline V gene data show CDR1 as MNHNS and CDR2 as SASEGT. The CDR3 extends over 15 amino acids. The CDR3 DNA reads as TGTGCCAGCAGTGAAGCGGTGACAGGGAACTATGGCTACACCTTC. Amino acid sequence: CASSEAVTGNYGYTF.

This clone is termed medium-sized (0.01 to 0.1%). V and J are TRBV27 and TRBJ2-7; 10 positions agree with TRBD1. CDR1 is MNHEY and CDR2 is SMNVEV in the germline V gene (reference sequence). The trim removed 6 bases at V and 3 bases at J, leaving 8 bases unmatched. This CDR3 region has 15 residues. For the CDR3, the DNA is TGTGCCAGCAGGACATTGACAGGGGGCTACTACGAGCAGTACTTC. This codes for CASRTLTGGYYEQYF.

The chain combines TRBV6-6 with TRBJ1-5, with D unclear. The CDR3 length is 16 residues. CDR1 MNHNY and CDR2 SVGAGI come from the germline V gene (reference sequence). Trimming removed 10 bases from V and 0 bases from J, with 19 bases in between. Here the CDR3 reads CATRPSRVYSNQPQHF. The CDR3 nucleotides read TGTGCCACCCGACCCAGTCGGGTGTATAGCAATCAGCCCCAGCATTTT.

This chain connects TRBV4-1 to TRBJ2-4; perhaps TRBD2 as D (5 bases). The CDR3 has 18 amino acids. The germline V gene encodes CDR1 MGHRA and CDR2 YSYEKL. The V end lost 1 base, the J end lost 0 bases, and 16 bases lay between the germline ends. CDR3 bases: TGCGCCAGCAGCCAAGGAGCGGCAACGGGGTTAGCCAAAAACATTCAGTACTTC. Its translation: CASSQGAATGLAKNIQYF.

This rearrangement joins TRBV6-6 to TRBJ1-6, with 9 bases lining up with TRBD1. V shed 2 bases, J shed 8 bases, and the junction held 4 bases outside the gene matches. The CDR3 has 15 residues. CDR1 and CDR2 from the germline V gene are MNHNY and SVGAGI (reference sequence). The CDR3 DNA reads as TGTGCCAGCAGTTACACCAGACAGGGGGATTCACCCCTCCACTTT. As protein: CASSYTRQGDSPLHF.

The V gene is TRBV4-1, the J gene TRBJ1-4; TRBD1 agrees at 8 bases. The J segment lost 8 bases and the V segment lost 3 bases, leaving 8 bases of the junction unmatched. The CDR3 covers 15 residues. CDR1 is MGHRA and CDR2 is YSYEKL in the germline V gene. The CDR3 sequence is CASSHSTGGREKLFF. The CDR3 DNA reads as TGCGCCAGCAGCCATTCTACAGGGGGAAGAGAAAAACTGTTTTTT.

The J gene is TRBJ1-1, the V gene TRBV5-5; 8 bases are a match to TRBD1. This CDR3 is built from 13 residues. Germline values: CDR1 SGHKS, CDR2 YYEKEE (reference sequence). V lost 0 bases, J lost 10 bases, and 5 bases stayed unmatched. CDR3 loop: CASSLELTGAAFF. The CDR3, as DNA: TGTGCCAGCAGCTTGGAGCTGACAGGGGCAGCTTTCTTT.

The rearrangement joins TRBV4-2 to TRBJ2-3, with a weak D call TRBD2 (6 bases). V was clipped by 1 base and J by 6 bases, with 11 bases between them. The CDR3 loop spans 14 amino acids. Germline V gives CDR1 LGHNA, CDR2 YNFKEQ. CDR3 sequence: CASSQATGGDTQYF. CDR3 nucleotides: TGTGCCAGCAGCCAAGCTACTGGGGGGGATACGCAGTATTTT.

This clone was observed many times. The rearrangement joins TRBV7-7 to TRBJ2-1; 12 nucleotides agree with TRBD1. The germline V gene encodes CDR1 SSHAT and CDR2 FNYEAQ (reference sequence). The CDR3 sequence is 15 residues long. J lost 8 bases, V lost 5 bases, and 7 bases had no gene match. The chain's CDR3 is CASSTGTGGRHEQFF. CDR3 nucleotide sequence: TGTGCCAGCAGCACCGGGACAGGGGGCCGGCATGAGCAGTTCTTC.

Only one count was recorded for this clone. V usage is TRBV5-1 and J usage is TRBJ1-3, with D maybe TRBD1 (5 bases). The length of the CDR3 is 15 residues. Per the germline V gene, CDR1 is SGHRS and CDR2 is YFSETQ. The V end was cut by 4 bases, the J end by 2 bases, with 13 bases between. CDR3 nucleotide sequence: TGCGCCAGCAGCGGGGCTGGAGGGGCTGGAAACACCATATATTTT. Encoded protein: CASSGAGGAGNTIYF.

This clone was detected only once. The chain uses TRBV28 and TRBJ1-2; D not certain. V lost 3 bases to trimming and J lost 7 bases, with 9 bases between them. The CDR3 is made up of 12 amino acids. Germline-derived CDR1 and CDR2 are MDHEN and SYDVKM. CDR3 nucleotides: TGTGCCAGCAGTTTGTCGGGGAGTGGCTACACCTTC. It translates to CASSLSGSGYTF.

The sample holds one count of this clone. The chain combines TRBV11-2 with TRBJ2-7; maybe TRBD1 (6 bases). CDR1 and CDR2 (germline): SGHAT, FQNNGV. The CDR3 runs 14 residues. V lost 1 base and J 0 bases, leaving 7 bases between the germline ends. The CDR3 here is CASSLVDSSYEQYF. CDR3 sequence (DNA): TGTGCCAGCAGCTTAGTGGACAGCTCCTACGAGCAGTACTTC.

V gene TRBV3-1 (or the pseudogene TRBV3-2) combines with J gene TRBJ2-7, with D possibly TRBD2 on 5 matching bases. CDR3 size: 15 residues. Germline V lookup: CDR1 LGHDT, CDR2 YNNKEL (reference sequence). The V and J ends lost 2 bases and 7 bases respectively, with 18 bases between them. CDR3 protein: CASSQLPFTSGEQYF. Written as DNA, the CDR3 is TGTGCCAGCAGCCAACTCCCATTCACTTCGGGGGAGCAGTACTTC.

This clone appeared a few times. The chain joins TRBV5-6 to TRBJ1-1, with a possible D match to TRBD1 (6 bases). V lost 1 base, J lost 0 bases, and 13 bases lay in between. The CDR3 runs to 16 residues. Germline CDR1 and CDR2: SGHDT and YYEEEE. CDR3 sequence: CASSLPWTVMNTEAFF. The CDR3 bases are TGTGCCAGCAGCTTGCCCTGGACAGTCATGAACACTGAAGCTTTCTTT.